Each of the 27 T cell receptor beta chains below was sequenced from the same sample in a study of post-analysis software for immune sequencing data. Whole-study findings and limits: Roughly five TRBV segments, including TRBV5-6, TRBV5-1 and TRBV20-1, were more frequent in patients than controls.

Included in the TCR beta cDNA libraries were unique molecular identifiers. Each CDR3 protein gets one entry after TCRdb re-called the PCR reads with MiXCR. There are almost 700,000 distinct CDR3 sequences in the sample; 59% occur only once, and about 11% lies in the top ten. No cognate antigen is known for these TCRs. The material sequenced was blood. All receptors come from a girl aged 2 to 10 with multiple sclerosis.

This clonotype showed up just a few times. The V and J genes are TRBV21-1 and TRBJ2-7; the table assigns TRBD1, which was not confirmed against the DNA. TRBV21-1 is shown as a pseudogene. This CDR3 contains 10 residues. Here the CDR3 reads CARSRGEQYF. Here the CDR3 DNA reads TGTGCCAGATCCAGGGGCGAGCAGTACTTC.

The genes are TRBV20-1 and TRBJ2-3; D unclear. From germline, CDR1 is DFQATT and CDR2 SNEGSKA (reference sequence). Trimming cost V 7 bases and J 0 bases, with 14 bases left between them. The CDR3 sequence is 14 residues long. DNA of the CDR3: TGCAGTGGGCGACGAGACGGGAGCACAGATACGCAGTATTTT. Protein sequence: CSGRRDGSTDTQYF.

This clonotype was counted a few times. This chain links TRBV4-1 with TRBJ2-7; TRBD2 might be the D (6 bases). The CDR3 loop spans 17 amino acids. Trimming stripped 0 bases from V and 2 bases from J, with 17 bases between. Germline CDR1 MGHRA, CDR2 YSYEKL. CDR3 DNA: TGCGCCAGCAGCCAAGATTGGGTCGGGCTAGCGCCCTACGAGCAGTACTTC. Its protein product is CASSQDWVGLAPYEQYF.

The V and J genes are TRBV7-6 and TRBJ2-7; D is unclear. From germline, CDR1 is SGHVS and CDR2 FNYEAQ. V was shortened by 1 base and J by 4 bases, with 11 bases between the two germline ends. This CDR3 region has 14 residues. CDR3 nucleotides: TGTGCCAGCAGCTTAGTTCCCTCGGCGTACGAGCAGTACTTC. Translated: CASSLVPSAYEQYF.

The chain combines TRBV11-2 with TRBJ2-1; D might be TRBD1 (5 bases). V was clipped by 5 bases and J by 7 bases, with 9 bases between them. CDR1 is SGHAT, CDR2 FQNNGV, per germline. The CDR3 covers 12 residues. Here the CDR3 DNA reads TGTGCCAGCAGCAACCCAGGGAATGAGCAGTTCTTC. Translating it yields CASSNPGNEQFF.

The rearrangement joins TRBV28 to TRBJ1-6; no reliable D call. This CDR3 comprises 14 residues. Trimming removed 2 bases from V and 7 bases from J, with 9 bases in between. The V gene's germline CDR1 is MDHEN and CDR2 SYDVKM. The CDR3, as DNA: TGTGCCAGCAGTTTACCGGGCCCGAATTCACCCCTCCACTTT. As protein: CASSLPGPNSPLHF.

Comment on this clonotype: The junction does not match germline at one end; this may be a read error. The chain is built from TRBV4-1 and TRBJ1-6; 10 positions match TRBD1. The CDR3 has 15 amino acids. CDR1 and CDR2 from the germline V gene are MGHRA and YSYEKL. The CDR3 loop is CACSQGQGWNSPLHF. CDR3 in DNA: TGCGCCTGCAGCCAGGGACAGGGGTGGAATTCACCCCTCCACTTT.

This sequence joins TRBV10-2 and TRBJ1-1; 8 bases match TRBD1. CDR3 length: 13 residues. The germline gives CDR1 WSHSY, CDR2 SAAADI. V dropped 8 bases and J dropped 5; count of bases not matched to a gene: 7. CDR3 in amino acids: CASLDREETEAFF. In nucleotides, the CDR3 is TGCGCCAGCCTGGACAGGGAGGAAACTGAAGCTTTCTTT.

This clonotype turned up a few times. V gene TRBV6-1 combines with J gene TRBJ2-1; no definite D call. This CDR3 contains 11 residues. The V gene lost 3 bases and the J gene lost 8 bases, with 5 bases spanning the gap. In germline, CDR1 is MNHNS, CDR2 SASEGT. In DNA, the CDR3 is TGTGCCAGCAGTGACCCCCATGAGCAGTTCTTC. This encodes CASSDPHEQFF.

The chain combines TRBV6-5 with TRBJ2-1, with TRBD2 matching over 12 bases. V dropped 7 bases and J dropped 3; count of bases not matched to a gene: 7. The CDR3 is made up of 16 amino acids. Germline V CDR1 and CDR2: MNHEY, SVGAGI. CDR3 protein: CASTASGRVIYNEQFF. CDR3 DNA sequence: TGTGCCAGCACAGCTAGCGGGAGGGTAATCTACAATGAGCAGTTCTTC.

This clonotype was picked up a small number of times. The chain uses TRBV29-1 and TRBJ1-1, with TRBD1 matching over 9 bases. Trimming took 4 bases from V and 3 from J; bases not matched to a gene: 6. The germline V gene has CDR1 SQVTM and CDR2 ANQGSEA. This CDR3 has 14 residues. The CDR3 reads CSVVTQGADTEAFF. For the CDR3, the DNA is TGCAGCGTTGTAACACAGGGGGCGGACACTGAAGCTTTCTTT.

Here the CDR3 reads CGVTGFGTGELFF. In DNA, the CDR3 is TGCGGGGTTACAGGGTTTGGCACCGGGGAGCTGTTTTTT. The chain couples TRBV29-1 to TRBJ2-2; weak D call: TRBD1 (6 bases). This CDR3 contains 13 residues. Germline CDR1 is SQVTM and CDR2 is ANQGSEA.

This chain links TRBV5-1 with TRBJ1-5; maybe TRBD1 (5 bases). Germline V gene sequence: CDR1 SGHRS, CDR2 YFSETQ. The CDR3 spans 14 residues. V was pared by 0 bases and J by 7 bases, with 11 bases between. The CDR3 region is CASSLGGVGQPQHF. The CDR3 nucleotides are TGCGCCAGCAGCTTGGGAGGGGTCGGGCAGCCCCAGCATTTT.

The CDR3 DNA reads as TGCAGCGTTGGAAGACAGGGAACCTACAATGAGCAGTTCTTC. Protein sequence: CSVGRQGTYNEQFF. The chain joins TRBV29-1 to TRBJ2-1, with 7 positions matching TRBD1. J gave up 2 bases and V 4 bases, and 5 bases lay outside the gene matches. From germline, CDR1 is SQVTM and CDR2 ANQGSEA. The CDR3 contains 14 residues.

This chain joins TRBV2 and TRBJ2-1, with 7 bases lining up with TRBD2. V lost 8 bases to trimming and J lost 5 bases; unmatched junction nucleotides: 6. CDR3 length: 13 residues. Looked up from germline, CDR1 is SNHLY and CDR2 is FYNNEI. CDR3 region: CASGLDYHNEQFF. Written as DNA, the CDR3 is TGTGCCAGCGGACTAGACTATCACAATGAGCAGTTCTTC.

The chain combines TRBV11-3 with TRBJ2-3, with no clear D. Germline lookup yields CDR1 SGHNT and CDR2 YENEEA. The CDR3 runs 12 residues. Deletions cut 4 bases from V and 3 bases from J, with 5 bases between. The CDR3 loop reads CASSYLTDTQYF. DNA of the CDR3: TGTGCCAGCAGCTATTTGACAGATACGCAGTATTTT.

The genes are TRBV29-1 and TRBJ1-1, with a possible D match to TRBD1 (6 bases). V was pared by 6 bases and J by 0 bases, with 23 bases between. Germline values: CDR1 SQVTM, CDR2 ANQGSEA. This CDR3 has 17 amino acids. In DNA, the CDR3 is TGCAGCGTCCGACCGATGGGGGGGCAGGTAATGAACACTGAAGCTTTCTTT. Amino acid sequence: CSVRPMGGQVMNTEAFF.

The chain recombines TRBV12-3 or TRBV12-4 with TRBJ2-3; 11 bases map to TRBD2. The CDR3 loop spans 16 amino acids. After removal of 6 bases from V and 2 bases from J, the junction contained 7 bases not matched to a gene. The CDR3: CASSYTSGGHTDTQYF. The CDR3 DNA reads as TGTGCCAGCAGCTATACTAGCGGGGGCCACACAGATACGCAGTATTTT.

The rearrangement uses TRBV6-6 and TRBJ1-6; tentatively, D is TRBD1 (5 bases). CDR3 length equals 16 residues. Per the germline V gene, CDR1 is MNHNY and CDR2 is SVGAGI (reference sequence). V dropped 0 bases and J dropped 6 bases, with 12 bases sitting between them. CDR3 coding DNA: TGTGCCAGCAGTTACTCGTCGGGGGAACCTAATTCACCCCTCCACTTT. Its translation: CASSYSSGEPNSPLHF.

The CDR3 coding sequence is TGCAGTGCTATCCAGAATAAAGAGACCCAGTACTTC. Translated, it gives CSAIQNKETQYF. The gene calls are TRBV20-1 and TRBJ2-5; D is ambiguous. V dropped 4 bases and J dropped 3 bases, with 9 bases sitting between them. Looked up from germline, CDR1 is DFQATT and CDR2 is SNEGSKA (reference sequence). The CDR3 totals 12 residues.

The chain uses TRBV24-1 and TRBJ2-7; 8 nucleotides agree with TRBD1. Germline CDR1 is KGHDR and CDR2 is SFDVKD. The ends lost 3 bases at V and 2 bases at J; junction bases unmatched: 5. The CDR3 is 15 amino acids. In nucleotides, the CDR3 is TGTGCCACCAGTGATCATGGGACAGGAACCTACGAGCAGTACTTC. Translated, it gives CATSDHGTGTYEQYF.

This chain's CDR3 is CSDMDRGGEKLFF. The CDR3 DNA is TGCAGCGACATGGACAGGGGCGGTGAAAAACTGTTTTTT. J is TRBJ1-4 and V is TRBV29-1; 9 bases match TRBD1. From germline, CDR1 is SQVTM and CDR2 ANQGSEA. V lost 7 bases and J lost 7; bases outside the gene matches: 7. CDR3 length equals 13 residues.

This clonotype was detected a few times. The J gene is TRBJ2-1, the V gene TRBV11-2; D gene uncertain. Looked up from germline, CDR1 is SGHAT and CDR2 is FQNNGV. V lost 6 bases and J 5 bases, leaving 11 bases between the germline ends. The CDR3 is made up of 13 amino acids. CDR3 coding DNA: TGTGCCAGCAGATCAGGCACCCACAATGAGCAGTTCTTC. Protein product: CASRSGTHNEQFF. The variable domain in full, completed from reference TRBV11-2 and TRBJ2-1, reads EAGVAQSPRYKIIEKRQSVAFWCNPISGHATLYWYQQILGQGPKLLIQFQNNGVVDDSQLPKDRFSAERLKGVDSTLKIQPAKLEDSAVYLCASRSGTHNEQFFGPGTRLTVL.

This clonotype was counted only a few times. This chain links TRBV13 with TRBJ2-1; TRBD2 might be the D (5 bases). CDR3 length: 13 amino acids. Trimming left V 0 bases short and J 10 bases short, with 10 bases between. Germline CDR1 PRHDT, CDR2 FYEKMQ (reference sequence). This chain's CDR3 is CASSLGLEGEQFF. Written as DNA, the CDR3 is TGTGCCAGCAGCTTAGGTTTAGAGGGAGAGCAGTTCTTC.

To note about this clonotype: A junction boundary mismatches the germline segment, possibly from a read error. V is TRBV6-6 and J is TRBJ2-1; D perhaps matches TRBD2 (6 bases). Germline V gives CDR1 MNHNY, CDR2 SVGAGI (reference sequence). The CDR3 consists of 15 residues. CDR3 coding DNA: TGTGCCAGCAAAGCTAGCGCCAACTCCTACAATGGGCAGTTCTTC. It translates to CASKASANSYNGQFF.

The gene calls are TRBV10-1 and TRBJ2-7; TRBD1 might be the D (6 bases). This CDR3 region has 15 residues. From germline, CDR1 is WNHNN and CDR2 SYGVQD (reference sequence). V lost 2 bases and J 5 bases, leaving 16 bases between the germline ends. CDR3 amino acids: CASSEGSQGRNEQYF. The CDR3 DNA follows: TGCGCCAGCAGTGAGGGGTCCCAGGGGCGGAACGAGCAGTACTTC.

The chain uses TRBV7-3 and TRBJ2-1; D is perhaps TRBD1 or TRBD2 (5 bases each). The V and J ends lost 2 bases and 12 bases respectively, with 14 bases between them. CDR1 is SGHTA, CDR2 FQGTGA, per germline. This CDR3 comprises 13 residues. For the CDR3, the DNA is TGTGCCAGCAGCTTAGCCCCAGGGAGATGGCAGTTCTTC. Translated: CASSLAPGRWQFF.